These T cell receptor beta chains were read from a single sample in a study of human T cells and chemical hapten exposure. MiXCR, applied by TCRdb to the RACE reads, yields one record per CDR3 protein. The sample has around 80,000 distinct CDR3 sequences, over 8.5% seen once. The sample was whole blood. These receptors were taken from a male donor in good health. Some clones in this sample may be carry-over from other donors' samples. CDR3s include the opening cysteine and the closing phenylalanine or tryptophan. D genes are given only for firm matches.

j_gene: TRBJ2-7; v_gene: TRBV6-6; d_gene: NA; CDR3aa: CASTSRGKPPAGEQYF
j_gene: TRBJ1-6; v_gene: TRBV12-3/TRBV12-4; d_gene: TRBD1; CDR3aa: CASRQGQGNNSPLHF
j_gene: TRBJ2-5; v_gene: TRBV29-1; d_gene: TRBD1; CDR3aa: CSVEKGAEETQYF
j_gene: TRBJ2-3; v_gene: TRBV2; d_gene: TRBD1; CDR3aa: CANRQGSTDTQYF
j_gene: TRBJ1-1; v_gene: TRBV29-1; d_gene: TRBD1; CDR3aa: CSVEDVGRGRRTEAFF
j_gene: TRBJ1-1; v_gene: TRBV6-5; d_gene: NA; CDR3aa: CASSYSRRGDTEAFF
j_gene: TRBJ2-6; v_gene: TRBV5-1; d_gene: TRBD2; CDR3aa: CASSILALGSGANVLTF
j_gene: TRBJ1-1; v_gene: TRBV6-2/TRBV6-3; d_gene: NA; CDR3aa: CASSYIRENTEAFF
j_gene: TRBJ1-6; v_gene: TRBV23-1; d_gene: NA; CDR3aa: CASRMDTANSPLHF
j_gene: TRBJ1-4; v_gene: TRBV14; d_gene: NA; CDR3aa: CASSQDGQFATNEKLFF
j_gene: TRBJ1-6; v_gene: TRBV10-3; d_gene: TRBD1; CDR3aa: CAIRADRASPLHF
j_gene: TRBJ2-5; v_gene: TRBV12-5; d_gene: NA; CDR3aa: CASAPSTARSFQETQYF
j_gene: TRBJ1-1; v_gene: TRBV4-2; d_gene: TRBD1; CDR3aa: CASSPGQGEEAFF
j_gene: TRBJ2-3; v_gene: TRBV3-1; d_gene: NA; CDR3aa: CASSQAGTDTQYF
j_gene: TRBJ1-3; v_gene: TRBV10-3; d_gene: NA; CDR3aa: CATEPTGSGNTIYF
j_gene: TRBJ2-3; v_gene: TRBV12-3/TRBV12-4; d_gene: NA; CDR3aa: CASTTGSFTDTQYF
j_gene: TRBJ2-3; v_gene: TRBV30; d_gene: NA; CDR3aa: CAWSGRTRGRFTDTQYF
j_gene: TRBJ2-3; v_gene: TRBV27; d_gene: NA; CDR3aa: CASSYHGDTQYF
j_gene: TRBJ2-1; v_gene: TRBV5-1; d_gene: TRBD2; CDR3aa: CASSSTLADASEQFF
j_gene: TRBJ2-7; v_gene: TRBV12-5; d_gene: NA; CDR3aa: CASGLKDRPFSYEQYF
j_gene: TRBJ2-7; v_gene: TRBV13; d_gene: NA; CDR3aa: CANSLAEGTPSYEQYF
j_gene: TRBJ2-3; v_gene: TRBV2; d_gene: TRBD1; CDR3aa: CASSEATGSTDTQYF
j_gene: TRBJ2-7; v_gene: TRBV5-1; d_gene: NA; CDR3aa: CASRVGYEQYF
j_gene: TRBJ1-2; v_gene: TRBV20-1; d_gene: TRBD1; CDR3aa: CSATGGENYGYTF
j_gene: TRBJ2-5; v_gene: TRBV7-2; d_gene: TRBD2; CDR3aa: CASSRSGLGETQYF
j_gene: TRBJ2-7; v_gene: TRBV11-2; d_gene: TRBD1; CDR3aa: CASSFSQGVTSYEQYF
j_gene: TRBJ2-3; v_gene: TRBV7-9; d_gene: NA; CDR3aa: CASSFRSVISTDTQYF
j_gene: TRBJ2-5; v_gene: TRBV20-1; d_gene: NA; CDR3aa: CSATRSSSLGTQYF
j_gene: TRBJ1-5; v_gene: TRBV12-3/TRBV12-4; d_gene: NA; CDR3aa: CASRRGLGEQPQHF
j_gene: TRBJ2-5; v_gene: TRBV5-5; d_gene: TRBD2; CDR3aa: CASSFSGSPQETQYF
j_gene: TRBJ2-1; v_gene: TRBV18; d_gene: NA; CDR3aa: CASSPERGGNEQFF
j_gene: TRBJ2-1; v_gene: TRBV29-1; d_gene: TRBD2; CDR3aa: CSLERGNEQFF
j_gene: TRBJ1-1; v_gene: TRBV14; d_gene: NA; CDR3aa: CASSQLLETEAFF
j_gene: TRBJ1-5; v_gene: TRBV3-1; d_gene: NA; CDR3aa: CASSQDPSGTNGWSNQPQHF
j_gene: TRBJ1-5; v_gene: TRBV6-5; d_gene: NA; CDR3aa: CASSSGRNNQPQHF
j_gene: TRBJ2-5; v_gene: TRBV12-3/TRBV12-4; d_gene: NA; CDR3aa: CASSFLAGETQYF
j_gene: TRBJ2-5; v_gene: TRBV7-9; d_gene: NA; CDR3aa: CASNRDPQETQYF
j_gene: TRBJ2-7; v_gene: TRBV5-1; d_gene: NA; CDR3aa: CASGKGGSTYEQYF
j_gene: TRBJ2-7; v_gene: TRBV12-3/TRBV12-4; d_gene: TRBD2; CDR3aa: CASSPRGLAVYEQYF
j_gene: TRBJ2-3; v_gene: TRBV7-2; d_gene: NA; CDR3aa: CASSLVGSRAPDTQYF
j_gene: TRBJ2-3; v_gene: TRBV7-8; d_gene: NA; CDR3aa: CASSLGGQASTDTQYF
j_gene: TRBJ2-1; v_gene: TRBV12-5; d_gene: TRBD2; CDR3aa: CASGLTAGGTSGSLHEQFF
j_gene: TRBJ2-1; v_gene: TRBV25-1; d_gene: NA; CDR3aa: CASSEGAYNEQFF
j_gene: TRBJ1-5; v_gene: TRBV20-1; d_gene: TRBD1; CDR3aa: CSASRGQGSNQPQHF
j_gene: TRBJ1-1; v_gene: TRBV12-3/TRBV12-4; d_gene: TRBD1; CDR3aa: CASSTGQMNTEAFF
j_gene: TRBJ1-5; v_gene: TRBV6-6; d_gene: NA; CDR3aa: CASSYEGYSNQPQHF
j_gene: TRBJ2-7; v_gene: TRBV10-3; d_gene: TRBD2; CDR3aa: CAIKVAGRGIYEQYF
j_gene: TRBJ1-5; v_gene: TRBV20-1; d_gene: NA; CDR3aa: CSARERGAYGQPQHF